The next 22 T cell receptor beta chains were all read from a single sample in a study of blood T cell repertoires in COVID-19. Produced via immunoSEQ multiplex PCR; TCRdb's table is partial and in-frame only. The sample includes 80,000 or so clones, about 68% of them seen just once. The sequencing input was peripheral blood. These receptors all come from a man aged 50 or older with active or convalescent COVID-19.

This clone was seen at least ten times. J is TRBJ1-1 and V is TRBV30; 7 positions agree with TRBD1. Germline V CDR1 and CDR2: GTSNPN, SVGIG (reference sequence). The V and J ends lost 2 bases and 11 bases, in that order; junction bases with no gene match: 5. This CDR3 is 11 amino acids long. DNA for the CDR3: TGTGCCTGGAGTTTACAGGGGAGGGCTTTCTTT. It codes for CAWSLQGRAFF.

The chain recombines TRBV27 with TRBJ1-5; TRBD1 aligns across 8 bases. Germline CDR1 is MNHEY and CDR2 is SMNVEV (reference sequence). V dropped 5 bases and J dropped 2; count of bases not matched to a gene: 8. The CDR3 is 16 amino acids. In DNA, the CDR3 is TGTGCCAGCAGTCCCGGACAGGGTTTAGGCAATCAGCCCCAGCATTTT. This sequence encodes CASSPGQGLGNQPQHF.

This chain joins TRBV7-2 and TRBJ2-7; 8 positions match TRBD2. Germline CDR1 SGHTA, CDR2 FQGNSA. The ends lost 5 bases at V and 3 bases at J; junction bases unmatched: 3. CDR3 length equals 13 residues. CDR3 region: CASSRGGSYEQYF. DNA for the CDR3: TGTGCCAGCAGCCGGGGGGGAAGCTACGAGCAGTACTTC. The variable domain in full, completed from reference TRBV7-2 and TRBJ2-7, reads GAGVSQSPSNKVTEKGKDVELRCDPISGHTALYWYRQSLGQGLEFLIYFQGNSAPDKSGLPSDRFSAERTGGSVSTLTIQRTQQEDSAVYLCASSRGGSYEQYFGPGTRLTVT.

This clone has only one observation. This chain connects TRBV6-6 to TRBJ2-5, with 8 bases aligning to TRBD1. The CDR3 consists of 15 residues. The trim removed 5 bases at V and 5 bases at J, leaving 10 bases unmatched. Germline CDR1 and CDR2: MNHNY and SVGAGI (reference sequence). The CDR3 reads CASSGRATGGETQYF. CDR3 DNA: TGTGCCAGCAGTGGCCGGGCTACAGGGGGGGAGACCCAGTACTTC.

V is TRBV19 and J is TRBJ1-2; 12 nucleotides agree with TRBD1. The CDR3 is 14 amino acids. Germline V gene sequence: CDR1 LNHDA, CDR2 SQIVND (reference sequence). V was clipped by 4 bases and J by 6 bases; unmatched bases: 3. CDR3 region: CASSTGQGAHGYTF. The DNA for the CDR3 is TGTGCCAGTAGTACGGGACAGGGGGCCCATGGCTACACCTTC.

CDR3 sequence: CAIKVGDNEQFF. CDR3 DNA: TGTGCCATCAAGGTCGGAGACAATGAGCAGTTCTTC. The rearrangement uses TRBV10-3 and TRBJ2-1; D call uncertain. The length of the CDR3 is 12 residues. Trimming removed 7 bases at V and 5 bases at J, with 9 bases between. Per germline, CDR1 ENHRY and CDR2 SYGVKD.

The rearrangement joins TRBV28 to TRBJ1-1, with D possibly matching TRBD1 (5 bases). This CDR3 comprises 12 residues. Trimming pared 7 bases from V and 6 bases from J, leaving 12 bases between. The germline gives CDR1 MDHEN, CDR2 SYDVKM. The CDR3 DNA reads as TGTGCCAGCACCGCGGGGGGGTCTGAAGCTTTCTTT. Protein product: CASTAGGSEAFF.

This CDR3 is CASSPSTTIDTQYF. For the CDR3, the DNA is TGTGCCAGCAGCCCGTCTACCACCATAGATACGCAGTATTTT. The V call is TRBV7-3, the J call TRBJ2-3, with D hard to call. Germline V lookup: CDR1 SGHTA, CDR2 FQGTGA. Trimming shortened V by 5 bases and J by 5 bases, and 14 bases separated the two germline ends. CDR3 length: 14 residues.

The chain uses TRBV30 and TRBJ2-1; 8 nucleotides line up with TRBD2. The germline V gene has CDR1 GTSNPN and CDR2 SVGIG (reference sequence). The CDR3 is 14 amino acids. Germline trimming cut 3 bases from V and 7 bases from J; bases unmatched to any gene: 8. This CDR3 reads CAWRVGTRSNEQFF. As DNA, the CDR3 is TGTGCCTGGAGGGTCGGGACTAGAAGTAATGAGCAGTTCTTC.

The J gene is TRBJ2-5, the V gene TRBV7-6; TRBD2 aligns across 11 bases. CDR1 and CDR2 (germline): SGHVS, FNYEAQ. The V gene end was trimmed by 5 bases and the J gene end by 2 bases; junction bases not matched to a gene: 10. The CDR3 is made up of 17 amino acids. Here the CDR3 reads CASSLGRGTSGQETQYF. In DNA form, the CDR3 reads TGTGCCAGCAGCCTAGGACGCGGGACTAGCGGACAAGAGACCCAGTACTTC. Based on the CDR3 plus reference TRBV7-6 and TRBJ2-5, the full variable domain is GAGVSQSPRYKVTKRGQDVALRCDPISGHVSLYWYRQALGQGPEFLTYFNYEAQQDKSGLPNDRFSAERPEGSISTLTIQRTEQRDSAMYRCASSLGRGTSGQETQYFGPGTRLLVL.

V and J are TRBV3-1 (or the pseudogene TRBV3-2) and TRBJ1-6, with a tentative D call TRBD1 (6 bases). V gave up 3 bases and J gave up 6 bases, with 15 bases separating them. In germline, CDR1 is LGHDT, CDR2 YNNKEL (reference sequence). The CDR3 length is 16 residues. Here the CDR3 DNA reads TGTGCCAGCAGCCAGGGGGCGGGGGCAGGTAATTCACCCCTCCACTTT. Translation gives CASSQGAGAGNSPLHF.

In this sample, this clone turned up once. The chain is built from TRBV5-8 and TRBJ2-7; possibly TRBD1 for D (6 bases). There are 14 residues in the CDR3. Trimming stripped 3 bases from V and 2 bases from J, with 12 bases between. Germline V lookup: CDR1 SGHTS, CDR2 YDEGEE. The CDR3 reads CASSYTGSPYEQYF. The CDR3 region has the DNA TGTGCCAGCAGCTACACAGGGAGCCCCTACGAGCAGTACTTC.

The chain recombines TRBV19 with TRBJ1-2; TRBD1 matches at 7 bases. Germline V gene sequence: CDR1 LNHDA, CDR2 SQIVND (reference sequence). The CDR3 sequence is 14 residues long. V lost 7 bases to trimming and J lost 0 bases; unmatched junction nucleotides: 5. The CDR3 spells CASTDRSANYGYTF. The CDR3 region has the DNA TGTGCCAGTACGGACAGGTCGGCTAACTATGGCTACACCTTC.

V usage is TRBV10-3 and J usage is TRBJ1-6, with TRBD1 matching over 9 bases. Trimming at V came to 6 bases and at J to 7 bases, leaving 7 bases not matched to a gene. In germline, CDR1 is ENHRY, CDR2 SYGVKD. This CDR3 has 15 amino acids. The CDR3 is CAIRPGQGGNSPLHF. The CDR3 DNA reads TGTGCCATCAGACCGGGACAGGGCGGGAATTCACCCCTCCACTTT.

In its sample, this clone was seen a few times. The V call is TRBV5-1, the J call TRBJ1-2; D is unclear. The CDR3 consists of 14 residues. V was clipped by 0 bases and J by 6 bases, with 12 bases between them. The V gene's germline CDR1 is SGHRS and CDR2 YFSETQ. Here the CDR3 reads CASSLDSPSDGYTF. CDR3 bases: TGCGCCAGCAGCTTGGATTCCCCTAGTGATGGCTACACCTTC.

The rearrangement links TRBV2 to TRBJ1-5, with D possibly matching TRBD1 (6 bases). This CDR3 has 13 residues. V lost 5 bases and J lost 6, with 11 bases in between. The germline CDR1 and CDR2 sequences are SNHLY and FYNNEI. In DNA form, the CDR3 reads TGTGCCAGCAGTAGTACAGGGTTTCAGCCCCAGCATTTT. Translation: CASSSTGFQPQHF.

The chain is built from TRBV25-1 and TRBJ2-3, with 7 bases fitting TRBD1. The CDR3 is made up of 12 amino acids. Germline CDR1 reads MGHDK; CDR2 reads SYGVNS. The trim removed 8 bases at V and 2 bases at J, leaving 1 base unmatched. CDR3 nucleotide sequence: TGTGCCAGCGGGACAGTCACAGATACGCAGTATTTT. Translating it yields CASGTVTDTQYF. Using reference TRBV25-1 and TRBJ2-3 for the parts outside the CDR3, the full variable domain is EADIYQTPRYLVIGTGKKITLECSQTMGHDKMYWYQQDPGMELHLIHYSYGVNSTEKGDLSSESTVSRIRTEHFPLTLESARPSHTSQYLCASGTVTDTQYFGPGTRLTVL.

This clone was seen once. The V gene is TRBV2, the J gene TRBJ2-5, with 11 bases that match TRBD1. Trimming at V came to 3 bases and at J to 5 bases, leaving 5 bases not matched to a gene. The CDR3 consists of 15 residues. Germline V gene data show CDR1 as SNHLY and CDR2 as FYNNEI. The CDR3 DNA sequence: TGTGCCAGCAGTGAGCAGGACAGGGGGCTTGAGACCCAGTACTTC. Its protein is CASSEQDRGLETQYF.

This clone has more than one count but fewer than ten. V gene TRBV5-1 combines with J gene TRBJ2-5; 11 bases are shared with TRBD2. The trim removed 2 bases at V and 4 bases at J, leaving 13 bases unmatched. CDR3 length: 18 amino acids. Germline CDR1 reads SGHRS; CDR2 reads YFSETQ. The CDR3: CASSLTVAGGPSLETQYF. The DNA of the CDR3 is TGCGCCAGCAGCTTAACGGTAGCGGGGGGGCCTAGTCTAGAGACCCAGTACTTC.

This clone has just one count. V is TRBV9 and J is TRBJ2-4; D possibly corresponds to TRBD2 (6 bases). The CDR3 has 15 amino acids. Germline CDR1 SGDLS, CDR2 YYNGEE. V lost 4 bases to trimming and J lost 7 bases, with 18 bases between them. The CDR3 region is CASSPPLARGNIQYF. The CDR3 coding sequence is TGTGCCAGCAGCCCCCCCCTAGCGAGAGGGAACATTCAGTACTTC.

This clone was counted between two and nine times. J is TRBJ2-7 and V is TRBV4-1, with 7 nucleotides matching TRBD1. The ends lost 4 bases at V and 0 bases at J; junction bases unmatched: 3. This CDR3 has 14 residues. Germline lookup yields CDR1 MGHRA and CDR2 YSYEKL. DNA for the CDR3: TGCGCCAGCAGCCCGGACAGGTTCTCCTACGAGCAGTACTTC. It encodes CASSPDRFSYEQYF.

This chain connects TRBV28 to TRBJ2-1; D is possibly TRBD1 (6 bases). V dropped 2 bases and J dropped 9 bases, with 20 bases sitting between them. The CDR3 contains 16 residues. Germline V CDR1 and CDR2: MDHEN, SYDVKM. CDR3 DNA: TGTGCCAGCAGTTTAAGGGGAAGGGGGAGCGGCAGTGAGCAGTTCTTC. Translated: CASSLRGRGSGSEQFF.